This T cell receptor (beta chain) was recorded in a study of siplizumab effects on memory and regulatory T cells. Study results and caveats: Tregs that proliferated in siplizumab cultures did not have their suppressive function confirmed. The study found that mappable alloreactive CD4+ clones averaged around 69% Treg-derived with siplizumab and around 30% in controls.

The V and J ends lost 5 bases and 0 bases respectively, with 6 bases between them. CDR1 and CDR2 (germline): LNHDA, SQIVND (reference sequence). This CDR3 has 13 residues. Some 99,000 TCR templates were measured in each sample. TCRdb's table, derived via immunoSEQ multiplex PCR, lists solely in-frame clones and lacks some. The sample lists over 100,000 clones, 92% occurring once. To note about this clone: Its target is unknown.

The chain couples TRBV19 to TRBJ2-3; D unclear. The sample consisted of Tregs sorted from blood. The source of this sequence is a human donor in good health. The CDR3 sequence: CASSASSTDTQYF. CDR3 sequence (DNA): TGTGCCAGTAGTGCCTCTAGCACAGATACGCAGTATTTT.